This T cell receptor beta chain was recorded in a study of blood T cell repertoires in COVID-19. Study background: Sites in the United States, Italy and Spain provided acute and convalescent COVID-19 samples. From T cells, B-cell-depleted T cells, or PBMCs came the material, which was cDNA or gDNA.

A Seattle source enrolled patients during active infection and followed them longitudinally. The CDR3 loop spans 16 amino acids. Germline trimming cut 4 bases from V and 7 bases from J; bases unmatched to any gene: 12. Germline V gene lookup returns CDR1 MGHRA and CDR2 YSYEKL. In the study's own analysis: Nucleated cell number was recorded as an estimate derived from reference gene primer amplification. Using immunoSEQ multiplex PCR, the repertoire was profiled, and TCRdb retains in-frame clones only, with some absent. V and J calls and clone size are as listed in that table; D and trimming were resolved from the DNA. The sample lists roughly 120,000 clones; around 90% were seen once.

This TCR came from a woman aged 55 to 70 with COVID-19, enrolled during active disease. V usage is TRBV4-1 and J usage is TRBJ2-5; 10 positions agree with TRBD2. The sequenced material came from peripheral blood. CDR3 coding DNA: TGCGCCAGCAGCCGCCAGACTAGCGGGTTACTCGGGACCCAGTACTTC. It specifies CASSRQTSGLLGTQYF.